Reported below is one T cell receptor (beta chain). This clone was recorded a few times. What this receptor recognizes is not known. The input lacks base qualities; no much larger clone sits a single base away. Per the publication, the treatment or condition label means: randomized to nivolumab then ipilimumab (arm A) or the reverse (arm B). No trial patient had received prior DNA-damaging chemotherapy. The samples were obtained from melanoma patients enrolled in CheckMate 064, an open-label, randomized phase II trial testing sequential checkpoint blockade. Genomic DNA from formalin-fixed paraffin-embedded (FFPE) tissue samples was used for tumor TCR sequencing. The record originates from a study of sequential checkpoint blockade in melanoma (dated 2019 in TCRdb). In the study overall: Using 1:1 randomization, the trial assigned patients either to first-line nivolumab followed by ipilimumab (arm A) or to ipilimumab followed by nivolumab (arm B). About 81% of the matched pre- and post-treatment tumor biopsy pairs came from the same lesion. DNA from more than 75 pretreatment melanoma tumor samples underwent TCRbeta immunosequencing. About 24 patients had matched tumor biopsies taken before treatment and at week 13, after single-agent nivolumab (arm A) or ipilimumab (arm B). Maintenance nivolumab came after each of the two trial sequences. General findings and caveats noted by the study authors: Validation of the response-prediction model combining TCR metrics and mutation burden is needed in larger, independent patient cohorts. Within-arm analyses of tumor T-cell fraction were limited by small sample sizes and reduced statistical power. Tumor T-cell fraction and clonality were found to correlate with PD-L1 staining and CD8+ T-cell counts but not with mutational load. Patients with increases in tumor T-cell fraction and clonality by week 13 were approximately 30 times more likely to achieve clinical benefit. In the nivolumab-first arm (arm A), an association was found between pretreatment tumor TIL clonality and response (P = .04).

TCRbeta CDR3 regions were immunosequenced from genomic DNA with the immunoSEQ Assay. Before high-throughput sequencing, genomic DNA was amplified using bias-controlled multiplex PCR. Concerning the study's data processing: To quantify the absolute abundance of each unique TCRbeta CDR3 region, the sequences were collapsed and filtered. Clonality, defined as 1 minus Pielou's evenness, was calculated using productive rearrangements only. Tumor T-cell fraction was calculated by normalizing TCRbeta template counts to the amount of usable DNA, which was estimated from several housekeeping genes. A previously published method was used to identify clones whose frequencies were significantly greater in on-treatment samples than in baseline samples. What TCRdb holds here is the immuneACCESS table cut down to in-frame rearrangements. Part of the clones is not present; checked against another copy, under half of the missing clones reflect an unresolved V gene, and the others are unexplained. Clone size and V and J calls were adopted from that table, with D and trimming inferred from the DNA. The sample has under 3,000 clones on record, 20% to 25% of them singletons. The ten biggest clones cover around 21% of the sample.

According to the germline V gene, CDR1 reads SGHNT and CDR2 reads YENEEA. Spanning cysteine to phenylalanine, the CDR3 consists of 16 amino acids. Of the read, only the CDR3 DNA is kept; its 48 bases are in frame from base 1. V loses 4 bases at its end and J loses 4 bases; junction bases beyond the gene matches: 11. The sample consisted of tumor tissue (inferred from file names), taken from a patient given nivolumab and ipilimumab in sequence. Rearrangement joined TRBV11-3 to TRBJ1-1; 8 middle bases align to TRBD1. The receptor was isolated from a human donor with melanoma. The CDR3 corresponds to CASSSTGQGGGTEAFF. The nucleotide sequence reads TGTGCCAGCAGCTCGACCGGACAGGGAGGGGGCACTGAAGCTTTCTTT.